Following are 5 T cell receptor beta chains from one sample sequenced in a study of PD-1 blockade in classical Hodgkin lymphoma. Profiled with immunoSEQ multiplex PCR; TCRdb holds only in-frame clones, not every one. Of about 30,000 clones listed, around 88% were seen once; the top ten hold over 6.5%. Each patient's relapse followed autologous stem cell transplantation, and brentuximab vedotin exposure varied. CD8+ T cells were isolated from thawed PBMCs by magnetic negative selection. This specimen was CD8+ T cells from blood, taken at baseline. The source of these receptors is a human donor with classical Hodgkin lymphoma.

V gene TRBV30 combines with J gene TRBJ2-3; D may be TRBD1 or TRBD2 (5 bases each). The CDR3 covers 15 residues. The V gene's germline CDR1 is GTSNPN and CDR2 SVGIG (reference sequence). V was clipped by 1 base and J by 0 bases, with 11 bases between them. CDR3 nucleotides: TGTGCCTGGAGTGCGGGGCGGACTAGCACAGATACGCAGTATTTT. Translated, it gives CAWSAGRTSTDTQYF.

The chain combines TRBV7-3 with TRBJ2-3; D is unresolved. Germline CDR1 is SGHTA and CDR2 is FQGTGA. V was shortened by 5 bases and J by 2 bases, with 2 bases between the two germline ends. CDR3 size: 11 residues. The chain's CDR3 is CASSNTDTQYF. CDR3 nucleotides: TGTGCCAGCAGCAACACAGATACGCAGTATTTT.

The rearrangement links TRBV13 to TRBJ2-1; no clear D. The CDR3 consists of 15 residues. V dropped 3 bases and J dropped 7 bases, with 16 bases sitting between them. CDR1 is PRHDT, CDR2 FYEKMQ, per germline (reference sequence). The chain's CDR3 is CASSFLAENGNEQFF. CDR3 nucleotide sequence: TGTGCCAGCAGCTTTTTGGCAGAAAATGGGAATGAGCAGTTCTTC.

The chain links TRBV9 to TRBJ2-7; no clear D gene. Germline values: CDR1 SGDLS, CDR2 YYNGEE. The V and J ends lost 3 bases and 0 bases respectively, with 10 bases between them. The CDR3 totals 14 residues. CDR3 nucleotides: TGTGCCAGCAGCGGACGAGCCAACTCCTACGAGCAGTACTTC. It is translated as CASSGRANSYEQYF. The entire variable domain, with the rest obtained from reference TRBV9 and TRBJ2-7, is as follows: DSGVTQTPKHLITATGQRVTLRCSPRSGDLSVYWYQQSLDQGLQFLIQYYNGEERAKGNILERFSAQQFPDLHSELNLSSLELGDSALYFCASSGRANSYEQYFGPGTRLTVT.

The chain has TRBV9 and TRBJ1-4; no reliable D call. Trimming pared 2 bases from V and 4 bases from J, leaving 12 bases between. There are 15 residues in the CDR3. CDR1 SGDLS and CDR2 YYNGEE come from the germline V gene. In DNA, the CDR3 is TGTGCCAGCAGCGTCTTCGGCCGCATTAATGAAAAACTGTTTTTT. As protein: CASSVFGRINEKLFF.